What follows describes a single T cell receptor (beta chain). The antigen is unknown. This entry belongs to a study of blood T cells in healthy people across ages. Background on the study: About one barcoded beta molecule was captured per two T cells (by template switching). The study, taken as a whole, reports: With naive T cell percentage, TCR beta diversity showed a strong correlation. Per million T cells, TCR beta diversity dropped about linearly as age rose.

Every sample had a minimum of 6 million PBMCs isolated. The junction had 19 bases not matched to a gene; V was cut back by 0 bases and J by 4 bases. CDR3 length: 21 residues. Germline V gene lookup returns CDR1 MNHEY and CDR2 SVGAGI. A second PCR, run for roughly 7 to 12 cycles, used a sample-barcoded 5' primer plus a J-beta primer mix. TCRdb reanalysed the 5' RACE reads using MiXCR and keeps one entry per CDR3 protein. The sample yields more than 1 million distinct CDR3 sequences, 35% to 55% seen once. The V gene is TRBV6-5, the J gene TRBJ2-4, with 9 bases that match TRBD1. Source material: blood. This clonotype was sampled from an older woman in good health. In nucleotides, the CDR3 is TGTGCCAGCAGTTACTCGAGCCGGGACAGGGCACGCCGGGGCCCAAAAAACATTCAGTACTTC. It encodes CASSYSSRDRARRGPKNIQYF.